Shown below are 25 T cell receptor beta chains from a single sample sequenced in a study of blood T cell repertoires in COVID-19. The data were produced by immunoSEQ multiplex PCR, yet TCRdb's version contains in-frame clones alone and is incomplete. This repertoire shows over 90,000 clones, roughly 92% found once; its top ten account for 1.9%. Sequenced material: peripheral blood. The receptors were gathered from a woman aged 45-65 years with COVID-19, enrolled during active disease.

V and J are TRBV5-4 and TRBJ1-3, with D perhaps matching TRBD1 (6 bases). V dropped 3 bases and J dropped 4 bases, with 11 bases sitting between them. The germline V gene encodes CDR1 SGHNT and CDR2 YYREEE (reference sequence). This CDR3 spans 14 amino acids. This CDR3 is CASSSPGEGNTIYF. The CDR3 DNA is TGTGCCAGCAGCTCCCCAGGGGAAGGAAACACCATATATTTT.

V is TRBV12-5 and J is TRBJ1-2; D is perhaps TRBD1 (6 bases). The germline CDR1 and CDR2 sequences are LGHNT and FRNRAP. Trimming left V 2 bases short and J 4 bases short, with 14 bases between. This CDR3 is built from 15 residues. The CDR3 coding sequence is TGTGCTAGTGGTTTGAACAGGGCCGGAGGCTATGGCTACACCTTC. It codes for CASGLNRAGGYGYTF.

The rearrangement joins TRBV15 to TRBJ1-5; 12 bases map to TRBD1. This CDR3 region has 16 residues. J lost 5 bases, V lost 3 bases, and 5 bases had no gene match. Germline V gene sequence: CDR1 LNHNV, CDR2 YYDKDF (reference sequence). CDR3 sequence reads: CATSRGTGGADQPQHF. CDR3 in DNA: TGTGCCACCAGCAGGGGGACAGGGGGCGCCGATCAGCCCCAGCATTTT.

The chain carries TRBV6-5 and TRBJ1-1; 9 bases align to TRBD1. J gave up 4 bases and V 5 bases, and 5 bases lay outside the gene matches. The CDR3 totals 14 residues. Germline loops: CDR1 MNHEY, CDR2 SVGAGI. The DNA of the CDR3 is TGTGCCAGCAGTCACAGGGGGCCGGGCACTGAAGCTTTCTTT. Amino acids: CASSHRGPGTEAFF.

V gene TRBV27 combines with J gene TRBJ2-1; the match to TRBD2 covers 10 bases. This CDR3 has 16 amino acids. Trimming cost V 5 bases and J 7 bases; bases outside gene matches: 11. Germline CDR1 and CDR2: MNHEY and SMNVEV (reference sequence). CDR3 sequence: CASSPLGASGGNEQFF. The DNA of the CDR3 is TGTGCCAGCAGTCCGCTGGGGGCTAGCGGGGGTAATGAGCAGTTCTTC.

The sample holds one count of this clone. V gene TRBV7-2 combines with J gene TRBJ2-2, with 8 bases lining up with TRBD2. CDR3 length: 16 amino acids. In germline, CDR1 is SGHTA, CDR2 FQGNSA. Germline trimming cut 3 bases from V and 6 bases from J; bases unmatched to any gene: 9. CDR3 DNA: TGTGCCAGCAGCTTTCCCACGGGGGGGCAAGCCGGGGAGCTGTTTTTT. This gives the protein CASSFPTGGQAGELFF.

Of note for this clone: The junction departs from germline at one end; a sequencing error may be responsible. The chain carries TRBV7-9 and TRBJ1-2; 9 bases map to TRBD1. The germline gives CDR1 SEHNR, CDR2 FQNEAQ (reference sequence). This CDR3 is 15 amino acids long. The CDR3 DNA reads as TGTGCCAGCACCTTATGGGGACAGGGTCACTATGGCTACACCTTC. Protein sequence: CASTLWGQGHYGYTF.

The genes are TRBV10-3 and TRBJ2-1, with 14 nucleotides matching TRBD2. The CDR3 sequence is 17 residues long. The germline CDR1 and CDR2 sequences are ENHRY and SYGVKD. V lost 3 bases to trimming and J lost 6 bases; unmatched junction nucleotides: 7. This chain's CDR3 is CAISETRLAGGPNEQFF. The CDR3 DNA reads TGTGCCATCAGTGAAACAAGACTAGCGGGGGGGCCCAATGAGCAGTTCTTC.

The rearrangement joins TRBV12-5 to TRBJ2-3, with 11 bases fitting TRBD2. J lost 2 bases, V lost 0 bases, and 4 bases had no gene match. This CDR3 comprises 17 residues. Looked up from germline, CDR1 is LGHNT and CDR2 is FRNRAP. The CDR3 nucleotides read TGTGCTAGTGGTTTGGTACTTAGCGGGGGGGCCACAGATACGCAGTATTTT. Translation: CASGLVLSGGATDTQYF. The whole variable domain, remainder taken from reference TRBV12-5 and TRBJ2-3, is DARVTQTPRHKVTEMGQEVTMRCQPILGHNTVFWYRQTMMQGLELLAYFRNRAPLDDSGMPKDRFSAEMPDATLATLKIQPSEPRDSAVYFCASGLVLSGGATDTQYFGPGTRLTVL.

The rearrangement uses TRBV5-5 and TRBJ2-1, with TRBD2 matching over 10 bases. The CDR3 totals 15 residues. Trimming at V came to 4 bases and at J to 3 bases, leaving 4 bases not matched to a gene. CDR1 is SGHKS, CDR2 YYEKEE, per germline (reference sequence). In DNA form, the CDR3 reads TGTGCCAGCAGCCCAAGCGGGGGGGTCTACAATGAGCAGTTCTTC. This sequence encodes CASSPSGGVYNEQFF. The whole variable domain, remainder taken from reference TRBV5-5 and TRBJ2-1, is DAGVTQSPTHLIKTRGQQVTLRCSPISGHKSVSWYQQVLGQGPQFIFQYYEKEERGRGNFPDRFSARQFPNYSSELNVNALLLGDSALYLCASSPSGGVYNEQFFGPGTRLTVL.

The genes are TRBV5-1 and TRBJ1-1, with a weak D call TRBD1 (6 bases). The CDR3 has 14 residues. Per germline, CDR1 SGHRS and CDR2 YFSETQ. The ends were cut back, 4 bases at V and 5 bases at J, with 15 bases in the middle. CDR3: CASSPRRGGTEAFF. The CDR3 nucleotides are TGCGCCAGCAGCCCGCGCAGGGGAGGGACTGAAGCTTTCTTT.

The CDR3 sequence: CASSAGGENTDTQYF. The DNA of the CDR3 is TGTGCCAGCAGTGCGGGGGGGGAAAACACAGATACGCAGTATTTT. V gene TRBV2 combines with J gene TRBJ2-3, with 8 bases identical to TRBD2. The CDR3 contains 15 residues. CDR1 is SNHLY, CDR2 FYNNEI, per germline. V was clipped by 4 bases and J by 2 bases; unmatched bases: 5.

This clone is a singleton in its sample. The chain uses TRBV10-3 and TRBJ2-6, with 7 positions matching TRBD1. Germline CDR1 is ENHRY and CDR2 is SYGVKD. This CDR3 comprises 18 residues. With V trimmed by 4 bases and J by 3 bases, 12 bases remained unmatched. The CDR3 coding sequence is TGTGCCATCAGTGGGGAACTCAGGGGGTTGTTTGGGGCCAACGTCCTGACTTTC. Protein sequence: CAISGELRGLFGANVLTF.

J is TRBJ1-1 and V is TRBV7-2; 11 nucleotides line up with TRBD1. CDR3 size: 16 residues. Germline assignment: CDR1 SGHTA and CDR2 FQGNSA. The ends lost 2 bases at V and 4 bases at J; junction bases unmatched: 6. The CDR3 reads CASSLLTGTGGTEAFF. For the CDR3, the DNA is TGTGCCAGCAGCTTACTTACAGGGACAGGGGGCACTGAAGCTTTCTTT.

The chain employs TRBV5-1 and TRBJ1-4; D not certain. This CDR3 is built from 14 residues. V lost 9 bases and J 0 bases, leaving 12 bases between the germline ends. The germline V gene encodes CDR1 SGHRS and CDR2 YFSETQ. CDR3 loop: CATRVSATNEKLFF. Here the CDR3 DNA reads TGCGCCACCCGGGTCTCAGCAACTAATGAAAAACTGTTTTTT.

The rearrangement joins TRBV21-1 to TRBJ2-4; TRBD2, the D gene given by the table, was not confirmed from the DNA. TRBV21-1 corresponds to a pseudogene. CDR3 length equals 15 residues. The CDR3 sequence: CASSSGDGAKNIQYF. In DNA, the CDR3 is TGTGCCAGCAGTTCGGGGGACGGGGCCAAAAACATTCAGTACTTC.

The chain recombines TRBV19 with TRBJ2-2; 10 nucleotides agree with TRBD1. Germline V CDR1 and CDR2: LNHDA, SQIVND (reference sequence). J gave up 5 bases and V 9 bases, and 12 bases lay outside the gene matches. This CDR3 comprises 16 residues. The CDR3 region has the DNA TGTGCCAGCAAGACAGGGGGCAGGATTTATACCGGGGAGCTGTTTTTT. It translates to CASKTGGRIYTGELFF.

V is TRBV7-9 and J is TRBJ2-1; no clear D. This CDR3 has 13 amino acids. V lost 4 bases to trimming and J lost 4 bases, with 8 bases between them. From germline, CDR1 is SEHNR and CDR2 FQNEAQ (reference sequence). In DNA, the CDR3 is TGTGCCAGCAGCTCTGACGGGTACAATGAGCAGTTCTTC. Translation gives CASSSDGYNEQFF.

The rearrangement joins TRBV4-1 to TRBJ2-5, with D tentatively TRBD1 (6 bases). The length of the CDR3 is 14 residues. Germline assignment: CDR1 MGHRA and CDR2 YSYEKL. The V gene lost 2 bases and the J gene lost 5 bases, with 12 bases spanning the gap. The CDR3 protein is CASSQPKGGETQYF. The CDR3, as DNA: TGCGCCAGCAGCCAACCAAAAGGGGGTGAGACCCAGTACTTC.

DNA of the CDR3: TGTGCCAGCTCTCTCACCCCCGTCCCTCAGGGCCCCTATGGCTACACCTTC. Translation: CASSLTPVPQGPYGYTF. The V gene is TRBV5-4, the J gene TRBJ1-2; tentatively, D is TRBD1 (5 bases). This CDR3 has 17 residues. Germline V lookup: CDR1 SGHNT, CDR2 YYREEE (reference sequence). Trimming left V 7 bases short and J 4 bases short, with 26 bases between.

The chain is built from TRBV7-8 and TRBJ1-4, with TRBD1 identical over 9 bases. CDR3 length: 15 amino acids. V dropped 4 bases and J dropped 5; count of bases not matched to a gene: 5. CDR1 SGHVS and CDR2 FQNEAQ come from the germline V gene. CDR3 in amino acids: CASSSAGTGNEKLFF. In nucleotides, the CDR3 is TGTGCCAGCAGCTCAGCCGGGACAGGGAATGAAAAACTGTTTTTT. Full variable domain (outside the CDR3, taken from reference TRBV7-8 and TRBJ1-4): GAGVSQSPRYKVAKRGQDVALRCDPISGHVSLFWYQQALGQGPEFLTYFQNEAQLDKSGLPSDRFFAERPEGSVSTLKIQRTQQEDSAVYLCASSSAGTGNEKLFFGSGTQLSVL.

The chain has TRBV6-6 and TRBJ2-7, with TRBD2 matching 10 bases. This CDR3 is 15 amino acids long. Germline assignment: CDR1 MNHNY and CDR2 SVGAGI (reference sequence). The J segment lost 0 bases and the V segment lost 4 bases, leaving 3 bases of the junction unmatched. The CDR3 here is CASSSSGGGSYEQYV. The CDR3 DNA follows: TGTGCCAGCAGTTCAAGCGGGGGGGGCTCCTACGAGCAGTACGTC.

The V and J genes are TRBV19 and TRBJ1-2; 7 bases are shared with TRBD1. The CDR3 runs to 16 residues. Germline-derived CDR1 and CDR2 are LNHDA and SQIVND (reference sequence). After removal of 6 bases from V and 1 base from J, the junction contained 11 bases not matched to a gene. The CDR3 coding sequence is TGTGCCAGTAGGGAAAACAGGGGCCCAAATAACTATGGCTACACCTTC. Protein: CASRENRGPNNYGYTF.

The chain couples TRBV30 to TRBJ2-2, with a weak D call TRBD1 (7 bases). Germline CDR1 is GTSNPN and CDR2 is SVGIG (reference sequence). V was trimmed by 7 bases and J by 1 base, leaving 13 bases between them. This CDR3 has 14 residues. The CDR3 here is CASPQGGNTGELFF. In DNA, the CDR3 is TGTGCCTCACCGCAGGGGGGGAACACCGGGGAGCTGTTTTTT.

The V gene is TRBV9, the J gene TRBJ1-6, with D perhaps matching TRBD1 (6 bases). Germline V lookup: CDR1 SGDLS, CDR2 YYNGEE. The CDR3 totals 15 residues. Trimming cost V 5 bases and J 7 bases, with 16 bases left between them. Here the CDR3 DNA reads TGTGCCAGCAGAGCCAGGGGAAGTGGGAATTCACCCCTCCACTTT. Translation gives CASRARGSGNSPLHF.